The present T cell receptor (beta chain) was sequenced within a study of shared clonotypes between healthy human individuals. In germline, CDR1 is SGHRS, CDR2 YFSETQ. The CDR3 spans 14 residues. Trimming took 4 bases from V and 4 from J; bases not matched to a gene: 6. Method: immunoSEQ multiplex PCR; TCRdb's copy keeps in-frame clones and lacks some. The profile shows under 650,000 clones, almost 97% of them singletons. V is TRBV5-1 and J is TRBJ2-5; 8 bases match TRBD2. The specimen was naive CD4+ T cells sorted from blood. Subset noted: CD45RA+ positively selected. The origin of this receptor is a woman aged 30 to 39 in good health. CDR3 sequence reads: CASSDLRGGETQYF. The CDR3 nucleotides are TGCGCCAGCAGCGACCTCCGGGGGGGAGAGACCCAGTACTTC.